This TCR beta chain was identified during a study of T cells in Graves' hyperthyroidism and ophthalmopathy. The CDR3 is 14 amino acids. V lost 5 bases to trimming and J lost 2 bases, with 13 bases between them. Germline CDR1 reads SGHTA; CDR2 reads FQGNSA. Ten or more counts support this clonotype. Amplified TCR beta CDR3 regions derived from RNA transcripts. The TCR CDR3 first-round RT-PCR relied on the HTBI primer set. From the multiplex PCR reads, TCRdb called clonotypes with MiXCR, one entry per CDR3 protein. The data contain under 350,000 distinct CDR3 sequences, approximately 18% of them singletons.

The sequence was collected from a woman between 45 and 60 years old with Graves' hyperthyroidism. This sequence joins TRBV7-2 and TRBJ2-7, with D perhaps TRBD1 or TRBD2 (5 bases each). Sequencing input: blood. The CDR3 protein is CASSPREGPYEQYV. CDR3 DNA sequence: TGTGCCAGCAGCCCCCGTGAGGGGCCCTACGAGCAGTACGTC.